The present entry profiles one TCR beta chain with its context. The table came from immunoSEQ multiplex PCR; TCRdb's copy has only in-frame clones and leaves some out. In the table there are 25,000 to 35,000 clones, roughly 87% of which are singletons. CDR3 size: 16 residues. The germline V gene encodes CDR1 LNHNV and CDR2 YYDKDF (reference sequence). The V and J ends lost 4 bases and 4 bases, in that order; junction bases with no gene match: 10. This sample was taken from a study of T cell changes during pregnancy in multiple sclerosis. The TCR sequence derives from a female donor with multiple sclerosis, enrolled in a pregnancy study. Sequencing used CD8+ T cells from peripheral blood mononuclear cells, obtained in the first trimester of pregnancy. The chain combines TRBV15 with TRBJ2-3, with 8 bases identical to TRBD1. This chain's CDR3 is CATSTTRGRSSDTQYF. DNA for the CDR3: TGTGCCACCAGCACGACCAGGGGGCGGTCATCAGATACGCAGTATTTT.